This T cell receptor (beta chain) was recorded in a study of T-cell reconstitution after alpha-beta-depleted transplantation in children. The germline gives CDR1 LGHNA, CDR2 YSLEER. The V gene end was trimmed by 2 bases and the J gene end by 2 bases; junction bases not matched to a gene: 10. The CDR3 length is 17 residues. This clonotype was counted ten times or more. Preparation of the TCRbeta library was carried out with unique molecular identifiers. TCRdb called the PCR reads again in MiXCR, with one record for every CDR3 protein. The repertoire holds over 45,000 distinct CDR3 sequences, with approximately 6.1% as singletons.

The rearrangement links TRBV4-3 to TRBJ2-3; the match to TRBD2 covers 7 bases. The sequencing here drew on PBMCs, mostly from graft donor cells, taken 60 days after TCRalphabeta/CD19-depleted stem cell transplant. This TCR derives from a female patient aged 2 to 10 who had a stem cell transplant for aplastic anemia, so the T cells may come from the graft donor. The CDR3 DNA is TGCGCCAGCAGCCAACATCCTCCTAGCGGCCCCACAGATACGCAGTATTTT. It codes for CASSQHPPSGPTDTQYF.